The 9 T cell receptor beta chains in this list originate from one sample, sequenced in a study of blood T cell repertoires in COVID-19. Clones were sequenced by immunoSEQ multiplex PCR, and TCRdb holds only the in-frame ones, with some missing. The sample lists 200,000 to 250,000 clones, 86% seen once, with 10% to 13% in the top ten. Sequenced input: peripheral blood. These receptors came from a woman aged 50 to 65 with COVID-19, enrolled during active disease.

The chain recombines TRBV19 with TRBJ1-2; 12 nucleotides match TRBD1. Germline V gene data show CDR1 as LNHDA and CDR2 as SQIVND (reference sequence). The CDR3 is made up of 15 amino acids. V was clipped by 5 bases and J by 6 bases; unmatched bases: 7. This CDR3 reads CASSFGTGGLDGYTF. The CDR3, as DNA: TGTGCCAGTAGTTTTGGGACAGGGGGCTTGGATGGCTACACCTTC. Full variable domain (missing parts from reference TRBV19 and TRBJ1-2): DGGITQSPKYLFRKEGQNVTLSCEQNLNHDAMYWYRQDPGQGLRLIYYSQIVNDFQKGDIAEGYSVSREKKESFPLTVTSAQKNPTAFYLCASSFGTGGLDGYTFGSGTRLTVV.

This clone came up once. This chain connects TRBV4-1 to TRBJ2-2, with 11 bases lining up with TRBD2. Germline lookup yields CDR1 MGHRA and CDR2 YSYEKL. This CDR3 is 15 amino acids long. The V and J ends lost 8 bases and 8 bases, in that order; junction bases with no gene match: 10. CDR3 sequence (DNA): TGCGCCAGCGGGAGTAGCGGGGGGGCGGTAGGGGAGCTGTTTTTT. It is translated as CASGSSGGAVGELFF.

This rearrangement joins TRBV7-9 to TRBJ1-2; TRBD1 is a possible D gene (6 bases). V lost 1 base and J 2 bases, leaving 11 bases between the germline ends. This CDR3 has 15 amino acids. Germline CDR1 reads SEHNR; CDR2 reads FQNEAQ (reference sequence). CDR3 bases: TGTGCCAGCAGCTTAGGACAGGAACCCAACTATGGCTACACCTTC. Its protein is CASSLGQEPNYGYTF.

The rearrangement joins TRBV6-5 to TRBJ1-4; 8 nucleotides match TRBD1. Germline CDR1 reads MNHEY; CDR2 reads SVGAGI. This CDR3 has 14 amino acids. The CDR3 nucleotides are TGTGCGAGCTCTTCCGACAGGGGTCAAGGGAAACTGTTTTTT. Translation gives CASSSDRGQGKLFF.

The J gene is TRBJ1-2, the V gene TRBV3-1 (or the pseudogene TRBV3-2); D is unclear. V lost 0 bases to trimming and J lost 4 bases, with 12 bases between them. In germline, CDR1 is LGHDT, CDR2 YNNKEL (reference sequence). The CDR3 has 15 residues. This CDR3 reads CASSQDEGMSYGYTF. The CDR3 DNA follows: TGTGCCAGCAGCCAAGATGAGGGAATGAGCTATGGCTACACCTTC.

The chain combines TRBV7-6 with TRBJ2-7, with 7 bases fitting TRBD1. With 1 base clipped from V and 2 bases from J, the junction kept 2 bases outside the gene matches. The CDR3 extends over 14 amino acids. Germline assignment: CDR1 SGHVS and CDR2 FNYEAQ. CDR3 in amino acids: CASSLGTGTYEQYF. CDR3 coding DNA: TGTGCCAGCAGCTTAGGGACAGGCACCTACGAGCAGTACTTC.

The V and J genes are TRBV9 and TRBJ1-2; possibly TRBD1 for D (5 bases). Deletions cut 0 bases from V and 3 bases from J, with 9 bases between. The CDR3 contains 14 residues. Per the germline V gene, CDR1 is SGDLS and CDR2 is YYNGEE. In DNA, the CDR3 is TGTGCCAGCAGCGTAGAAGGGGCCCACTATGGCTACACCTTC. Protein sequence: CASSVEGAHYGYTF. Using reference TRBV9 and TRBJ1-2 for the parts outside the CDR3, the full variable domain is DSGVTQTPKHLITATGQRVTLRCSPRSGDLSVYWYQQSLDQGLQFLIQYYNGEERAKGNILERFSAQQFPDLHSELNLSSLELGDSALYFCASSVEGAHYGYTFGSGTRLTVV.

The V and J genes are TRBV24-1 and TRBJ2-1; D ambiguous. With 4 bases removed from V and 10 bases from J, the gap between germline ends came to 7 bases. The V gene's germline CDR1 is KGHDR and CDR2 SFDVKD. The CDR3 covers 11 residues. As DNA, the CDR3 is TGTGCCACCAGTGACCCGAGGGAGCAGTTCTTC. It yields the protein CATSDPREQFF.

V gene TRBV6-5 combines with J gene TRBJ2-7; a possible D gene is TRBD2 (5 bases). The germline gives CDR1 MNHEY, CDR2 SVGAGI. Deletions cut 0 bases from V and 0 bases from J, with 9 bases between. The CDR3 consists of 15 residues. CDR3 bases: TGTGCCAGCAGTTACTCGATAGCGAGCTCCTACGAGCAGTACTTC. Its protein product is CASSYSIASSYEQYF.